These 31 T cell receptor beta chains came from one sample sequenced in a study of CD8 T cells in Susac syndrome. Reverse transcription of roughly 0.45 to 1 ug RNA used random hexamers. TCRdb re-called the immunoSEQ multiplex PCR reads through MiXCR, storing one row per CDR3 protein. Of about 240,000 distinct CDR3 sequences listed, 90% to 96% are singletons. The sequenced sample consisted of CD4+ T cells from PBMCs. These receptors were obtained from a human donor with Susac syndrome.

V usage is TRBV3-1 and J usage is TRBJ2-5; TRBD2 agrees at 7 bases. V shed 2 bases, J shed 1 base, and the junction held 7 bases outside the gene matches. Germline assignment: CDR1 LGHDT and CDR2 YNNKEL (reference sequence). This CDR3 spans 16 amino acids. The chain's CDR3 is CASSQPRASGQETQYF. In DNA, the CDR3 is TGTGCCAGCAGCCAACCAAGGGCTAGCGGCCAAGAGACCCAGTACTTC.

The chain joins TRBV28 to TRBJ2-5; 8 nucleotides line up with TRBD1. This CDR3 is 16 amino acids long. V gave up 6 bases and J gave up 4 bases; unmatched junction bases: 13. CDR1 is MDHEN and CDR2 is SYDVKM in the germline V gene. CDR3 sequence: CASRPGQGLWRETQYF. The CDR3 DNA follows: TGTGCCAGCAGACCCGGACAGGGATTGTGGAGAGAGACCCAGTACTTC.

The chain is built from TRBV20-1 and TRBJ2-1; 7 nucleotides line up with TRBD2. CDR3 length: 15 amino acids. CDR1 is DFQATT, CDR2 SNEGSKA, per germline (reference sequence). Germline trimming cut 3 bases from V and 6 bases from J; bases unmatched to any gene: 11. Here the CDR3 reads CSARIPSTSPNEQFF. The DNA for the CDR3 is TGCAGTGCTAGGATTCCTTCGACTAGCCCCAATGAGCAGTTCTTC.

The chain combines TRBV25-1 with TRBJ1-1, with D uncertain. Between the trimmed V and J ends, which lost 6 bases and 4 bases, there was a span of 9 bases. Germline CDR1 MGHDK, CDR2 SYGVNS. The CDR3 is 12 amino acids. CDR3 DNA sequence: TGTGCCAGCAGATTAAGGAGCACTGAAGCTTTCTTT. Amino acids: CASRLRSTEAFF.

The chain recombines TRBV4-1 with TRBJ2-1, with 8 bases matching TRBD2. CDR3 length: 17 residues. Losses at the gene ends were 4 bases for V and 8 bases for J; bases not matched to a gene: 16. Germline CDR1 reads MGHRA; CDR2 reads YSYEKL. The CDR3 region is CASSPSREGGRSHEQFF. For the CDR3, the DNA is TGCGCCAGCAGCCCGTCGAGGGAGGGCGGGAGGTCCCATGAGCAGTTCTTC.

The chain has TRBV29-1 and TRBJ1-2; no definite D call. Between the trimmed V and J ends, which lost 6 bases and 1 base, there was a span of 9 bases. This CDR3 comprises 12 residues. Germline CDR1 reads SQVTM; CDR2 reads ANQGSEA. This chain's CDR3 is CSVAGVNYGYTF. The CDR3 coding sequence is TGCAGCGTGGCGGGAGTTAACTATGGCTACACCTTC.

The chain couples TRBV12-3 or TRBV12-4 to TRBJ1-2; no clear D gene. There are 13 residues in the CDR3. Trimming cost V 5 bases and J 4 bases, with 11 bases left between them. CDR3 protein: CASSKSGSYGYTF. The CDR3 nucleotides are TGTGCCAGCAGTAAAAGTGGTAGCTATGGCTACACCTTC.

This sequence joins TRBV11-3 and TRBJ2-1; no definite D call. The ends were cut back, 0 bases at V and 3 bases at J, with 6 bases in the middle. Germline assignment: CDR1 SGHNT and CDR2 YENEEA. The CDR3 is 14 residues long. In DNA form, the CDR3 reads TGTGCCAGCAGCTTAGAAATCCTCTACAATGAGCAGTTCTTC. Translation gives CASSLEILYNEQFF. Variable domain in full (rest from reference TRBV11-3 and TRBJ2-1): EAGVVQSPRYKIIEKKQPVAFWCNPISGHNTLYWYLQNLGQGPELLIRYENEEAVDDSQLPKDRFSAERLKGVDSTLKIQPAELGDSAVYLCASSLEILYNEQFFGPGTRLTVL.

The chain combines TRBV29-1 with TRBJ1-5; unclear D gene. The V and J ends lost 4 bases and 2 bases respectively, with 12 bases between them. Germline lookup yields CDR1 SQVTM and CDR2 ANQGSEA. The CDR3 spans 14 residues. DNA of the CDR3: TGCAGCGTTGTGGGCCCCGGAGGCAATCAGCCCCAGCATTTT. This encodes CSVVGPGGNQPQHF.

CDR3 region: CASSPGQGWTEAFF. The CDR3 nucleotides read TGTGCCAGCAGTCCCGGACAGGGATGGACTGAAGCTTTCTTT. V is TRBV28 and J is TRBJ1-1; 8 bases line up with TRBD1. CDR1 and CDR2 from the germline V gene are MDHEN and SYDVKM. The CDR3 has 14 amino acids. V was pared by 5 bases and J by 5 bases, with 7 bases of the junction left unmatched.

The rearrangement joins TRBV6-1 to TRBJ2-5; D is uncertain. Germline values: CDR1 MNHNS, CDR2 SASEGT. The CDR3 is 11 residues long. Deletions cut 6 bases from V and 6 bases from J, with 8 bases between. The CDR3 nucleotides read TGTGCCAGCAGGGTAGCTCAGACCCAGTACTTC. It encodes CASRVAQTQYF.

J is TRBJ2-7 and V is TRBV20-1, with 9 bases fitting TRBD1. The J segment lost 6 bases and the V segment lost 6 bases, leaving 9 bases of the junction unmatched. The CDR3 runs 13 residues. From germline, CDR1 is DFQATT and CDR2 SNEGSKA (reference sequence). CDR3 DNA: TGCAGTGCAAGGCCGGGACAGGGCCGCGAGCAGTACTTC. It codes for CSARPGQGREQYF.

The chain uses TRBV12-3 or TRBV12-4 and TRBJ1-4, with no clear D. CDR3 length equals 14 residues. Between the trimmed V and J ends, which lost 3 bases and 4 bases, there was a span of 9 bases. The CDR3 coding sequence is TGTGCCAGCAGTTTCCGACTTGATAATGAAAAACTGTTTTTT. Its protein is CASSFRLDNEKLFF.

V gene TRBV29-1 combines with J gene TRBJ1-1; D is uncertain. The V gene's germline CDR1 is SQVTM and CDR2 ANQGSEA. Trimming pared 7 bases from V and 8 bases from J, leaving 8 bases between. This CDR3 contains 9 residues. As DNA, the CDR3 is TGCAGCGGACTGGGGGAAGCTTTCTTT. Its translation: CSGLGEAFF. The full variable domain, completed using reference TRBV29-1 and TRBJ1-1, is SAVISQKPSRDICQRGTSLTIQCQVDSQVTMMFWYRQQPGQSLTLIATANQGSEATYESGFVIDKFPISRPNLTFSTLTVSNMSPEDSSIYLCSGLGEAFFGQGTRLTVV.

The chain employs TRBV20-1 and TRBJ1-1; D may be TRBD1 (6 bases). CDR1 and CDR2 (germline): DFQATT, SNEGSKA (reference sequence). This CDR3 spans 14 amino acids. With 3 bases removed from V and 1 base from J, the gap between germline ends came to 12 bases. The CDR3 loop is CSASDRLGNTEAFF. Written as DNA, the CDR3 is TGCAGTGCTAGCGACAGGTTGGGGAACACTGAAGCTTTCTTT.

The V call is TRBV5-1, the J call TRBJ2-3; TRBD2 agrees at 8 bases. V gave up 3 bases and J gave up 2 bases; unmatched junction bases: 8. Germline V gene data show CDR1 as SGHRS and CDR2 as YFSETQ. CDR3 length equals 16 residues. The CDR3 DNA sequence: TGCGCCAGCAGCTCTCCTGTCGGGAGGGCCACAGATACGCAGTATTTT. As protein: CASSSPVGRATDTQYF.

This clonotype was detected a few times. The chain carries TRBV30 and TRBJ1-2; D not resolved. Germline values: CDR1 GTSNPN, CDR2 SVGIG (reference sequence). V lost 2 bases, J lost 2 bases, and 3 bases lay in between. CDR3 length equals 11 residues. CDR3 sequence reads: CAWSPNYGYTF. The CDR3 coding sequence is TGTGCCTGGAGTCCGAACTATGGCTACACCTTC.

The chain recombines TRBV20-1 with TRBJ1-2; D is perhaps TRBD1 (5 bases). CDR3 length: 13 amino acids. CDR1 is DFQATT and CDR2 is SNEGSKA in the germline V gene (reference sequence). Trimming pared 3 bases from V and 6 bases from J, leaving 14 bases between. The CDR3 reads CSASDPPGNGYTF. The CDR3 coding sequence is TGCAGTGCTAGTGACCCCCCAGGGAATGGCTACACCTTC.

The chain links TRBV18 to TRBJ2-7; 9 positions agree with TRBD1. The CDR3 loop spans 15 amino acids. Germline V gene sequence: CDR1 KGHSH, CDR2 LQKENI. J lost 6 bases, V lost 0 bases, and 6 bases had no gene match. Written as DNA, the CDR3 is TGTGCCAGCTCACCACCCACGGACAGGGGAGGCGAGCAGTACTTC. It is translated as CASSPPTDRGGEQYF.

The gene calls are TRBV18 and TRBJ2-7; no definite D call. Trimming removed 3 bases at V and 2 bases at J, with 11 bases between. The CDR3 sequence is 14 residues long. The germline V gene encodes CDR1 KGHSH and CDR2 LQKENI. CDR3 DNA sequence: TGTGCCAGCTCACCCAGAGGCATTCCCTACGAGCAGTACTTC. The encoded protein is CASSPRGIPYEQYF.

This clonotype was picked up a small number of times. This chain links TRBV18 with TRBJ2-7; perhaps TRBD1 as D (6 bases). Trimming removed 3 bases from V and 3 bases from J, with 9 bases in between. The germline gives CDR1 KGHSH, CDR2 LQKENI. This CDR3 region has 13 residues. CDR3 protein: CASSPGQNYEQYF. The CDR3 region has the DNA TGTGCCAGCTCACCGGGACAAAACTACGAGCAGTACTTC.

J is TRBJ2-7 and V is TRBV7-9; D gene unclear. Germline CDR1 and CDR2: SEHNR and FQNEAQ (reference sequence). This CDR3 region has 14 residues. V was pared by 1 base and J by 2 bases, with 9 bases between. In nucleotides, the CDR3 is TGTGCCAGCAGCTTAGATCTGGTTCCCTACGAGCAGTACTTC. It yields the protein CASSLDLVPYEQYF.

This clonotype was detected once. The genes are TRBV18 and TRBJ2-1; 8 bases agree with TRBD1. The CDR3 loop spans 14 amino acids. Germline loops: CDR1 KGHSH, CDR2 LQKENI. The ends lost 3 bases at V and 4 bases at J; junction bases unmatched: 2. The DNA of the CDR3 is TGTGCCAGCTCACCCGGGACAGGATACAATGAGCAGTTCTTC. Protein: CASSPGTGYNEQFF.

The chain has TRBV30 and TRBJ2-7, with 7 nucleotides matching TRBD2. This CDR3 spans 15 amino acids. Germline CDR1 and CDR2: GTSNPN and SVGIG (reference sequence). J was trimmed by 2 bases and V by 5 bases; bases with no gene match: 12. The CDR3 here is CAWGHAASGPYEQYF. The CDR3 region has the DNA TGTGCCTGGGGACACGCCGCTAGCGGTCCCTACGAGCAGTACTTC.

For this clonotype: At one end the junction does not follow the germline gene, possibly because of a read error. The V call is TRBV29-1, the J call TRBJ2-7; D perhaps matches TRBD1 (6 bases). CDR1 is SQVTM and CDR2 is ANQGSEA in the germline V gene. This CDR3 region has 12 residues. The CDR3 is CSVEDGGYAQYF. CDR3 in DNA: TGCAGCGTTGAAGATGGGGGCTACGCGCAGTACTTC.

The chain combines TRBV2 with TRBJ1-2; TRBD1 matches at 9 bases. Germline V gene sequence: CDR1 SNHLY, CDR2 FYNNEI. The CDR3 is made up of 13 amino acids. The ends lost 9 bases at V and 6 bases at J; junction bases unmatched: 8. CDR3 nucleotide sequence: TGTGCCAGGACAGGGGGACGCGGTGATGGCTACACCTTC. Translating gives CARTGGRGDGYTF.

The rearrangement uses TRBV6-5 and TRBJ1-2, with 9 nucleotides matching TRBD1. The CDR3 has 15 residues. In germline, CDR1 is MNHEY, CDR2 SVGAGI. The CDR3 region is CASSGTGNLNYGYTF. CDR3 in DNA: TGTGCTTCATCCGGGACAGGGAATCTAAACTATGGCTACACCTTC.

J is TRBJ2-1 and V is TRBV6-1, with a possible D match to TRBD1 (5 bases). Germline loops: CDR1 MNHNS, CDR2 SASEGT. Trimming stripped 3 bases from V and 5 bases from J, with 14 bases between. This CDR3 comprises 15 residues. For the CDR3, the DNA is TGTGCCAGCAGTGAGCAGGGTTGGTCAGACAATGAGCAGTTCTTC. This encodes CASSEQGWSDNEQFF.

The chain uses TRBV27 and TRBJ2-3; D possibly corresponds to TRBD2 (7 bases). V was cut by 3 bases and J by 6 bases, with 10 bases left in between. The CDR3 has 13 residues. Germline-derived CDR1 and CDR2 are MNHEY and SMNVEV (reference sequence). The chain's CDR3 is CASSFAGADTQYF. Written as DNA, the CDR3 is TGTGCCAGCAGTTTTGCGGGGGCGGATACGCAGTATTTT.

The V and J genes are TRBV24-1 and TRBJ2-1, with unresolved D. Germline assignment: CDR1 KGHDR and CDR2 SFDVKD. Trimming stripped 6 bases from V and 5 bases from J, with 10 bases between. This CDR3 spans 13 amino acids. CDR3 bases: TGTGCCACCAGTAAGGGATGGGACAATGAGCAGTTCTTC. Protein sequence: CATSKGWDNEQFF.

This clonotype appeared once. The chain couples TRBV28 to TRBJ2-5; possible D gene TRBD2, 5 bases. Trimming cost V 3 bases and J 2 bases, with 19 bases left between them. This CDR3 has 17 amino acids. The germline V gene encodes CDR1 MDHEN and CDR2 SYDVKM. This CDR3 is CASSLILETREQETQYF. The CDR3, as DNA: TGTGCCAGCAGTTTGATACTAGAAACCCGAGAGCAAGAGACCCAGTACTTC.